This TCR beta chain was sequenced for a study of vaccination and CD4 T cells after COVID-19. This clonotype has just one count. Its target is not known. The Oncomine TCR Beta short-read assay was what sequenced the DNA obtained from cultured CD4+ T cells. MiXCR, run by TCRdb on the PCR reads, gives a single entry per CDR3 protein. Among about 22,000 distinct CDR3 sequences listed, approximately 32% were seen once. The V gene's germline CDR1 is SGHTA and CDR2 FQGNSA. The length of the CDR3 is 17 residues. With V trimmed by 1 base and J by 0 bases, 8 bases remained unmatched. Treatment described: approximately nine-day PBMC culture with coronavirus spike peptide pools or control peptides (ViraFEST assay).

V gene TRBV7-2 combines with J gene TRBJ1-1, with 7 bases matching TRBD1. The source material was cultured CD4+ T cells from blood. This receptor was identified in a human donor with COVID-19. CDR3 nucleotide sequence: TGTGCCAGCAGCTTAGACGTAGCAGGGGGGATGAACACTGAAGCTTTCTTT. Its protein product is CASSLDVAGGMNTEAFF.